The 12 T cell receptor beta chains below come from one sample, sequenced in a study of control samples from healthy donors and cancer patients. The table came from immunoSEQ multiplex PCR; TCRdb's copy has only in-frame clones and leaves some out. Here the sample spans about 160,000 clones, 92% being singletons. The sample consisted of blood. These receptors came from a woman aged 30 to 39 in good health.

J is TRBJ2-5 and V is TRBV14, with D possibly called TRBD1 or TRBD2 (5 bases each). V was pared by 5 bases and J by 1 base, with 20 bases between. The CDR3 loop spans 17 amino acids. Germline V gene sequence: CDR1 SGHDN, CDR2 FVKESK. This chain's CDR3 is CASSNGWGRDPQETQYF. CDR3 bases: TGTGCCAGCAGCAATGGATGGGGCAGGGACCCCCAAGAGACCCAGTACTTC. Complete variable domain (other parts from reference TRBV14 and TRBJ2-5): EAGVTQFPSHSVIEKGQTVTLRCDPISGHDNLYWYRRVMGKEIKFLLHFVKESKQDESGMPNNRFLAERTGGTYSTLKVQPAELEDSGVYFCASSNGWGRDPQETQYFGPGTRLLVL.

The gene calls are TRBV6-4 and TRBJ2-2, with 9 bases fitting TRBD2. CDR1 and CDR2 from the germline V gene are MRHNA and SNTAGT. The J segment lost 2 bases and the V segment lost 5 bases, leaving 3 bases of the junction unmatched. The CDR3 sequence is 15 residues long. The DNA for the CDR3 is TGTGCCAGCAGTTTGACTAGCGGTAACACCGGGGAGCTGTTTTTT. It encodes CASSLTSGNTGELFF.

The chain has TRBV7-2 and TRBJ1-6; D remains unclear. The ends were cut back, 2 bases at V and 7 bases at J, with 9 bases in the middle. CDR1 is SGHTA and CDR2 is FQGNSA in the germline V gene. The CDR3 covers 14 residues. CDR3 coding DNA: TGTGCCAGCAGCTTATCGGTGGGGAATTCACCCCTCCACTTT. It is translated as CASSLSVGNSPLHF.

The V call is TRBV5-1, the J call TRBJ1-1, with D hard to call. The CDR3 loop spans 13 amino acids. Trimming removed 0 bases from V and 1 base from J, with 4 bases in between. The germline V gene encodes CDR1 SGHRS and CDR2 YFSETQ. The CDR3 is CASSLGENTEAFF. The CDR3 bases are TGCGCCAGCAGCTTGGGGGAGAACACTGAAGCTTTCTTT.

The chain is built from TRBV2 and TRBJ1-4, with unresolved D. Germline V lookup: CDR1 SNHLY, CDR2 FYNNEI. Trimming cost V 0 bases and J 6 bases, with 8 bases left between them. CDR3 length: 14 residues. The CDR3 region is CASSEAGKDEKLFF. CDR3 DNA sequence: TGTGCCAGCAGTGAAGCGGGGAAGGATGAAAAACTGTTTTTT.

CDR3 in amino acids: CASSVSPLLEQYF. The CDR3, as DNA: TGTGCCAGCAGCGTGTCCCCTCTGCTCGAGCAGTACTTC. This chain uses TRBV9 with TRBJ2-7, with D unresolved. There are 13 residues in the CDR3. Trimming stripped 2 bases from V and 6 bases from J, with 12 bases between. Germline V lookup: CDR1 SGDLS, CDR2 YYNGEE.

The chain recombines TRBV18 with TRBJ2-3, with D possibly TRBD2 on 6 matching bases. The ends were cut back, 3 bases at V and 10 bases at J, with 20 bases in the middle. Germline CDR1 is KGHSH and CDR2 is LQKENI. The CDR3 runs 15 residues. Here the CDR3 reads CASSPREHPVVSQYF. CDR3 nucleotide sequence: TGTGCCAGCTCACCCCGGGAGCACCCCGTGGTATCGCAGTATTTT.

The chain is built from TRBV4-2 and TRBJ2-5; D gene uncertain. Germline values: CDR1 LGHNA, CDR2 YNFKEQ. V was pared by 4 bases and J by 4 bases, with 13 bases between. The CDR3 is 14 residues long. The CDR3: CASSLRLGPETQYF. As DNA, the CDR3 is TGTGCCAGCAGCCTGCGCTTGGGCCCAGAGACCCAGTACTTC.

This chain links TRBV29-1 with TRBJ1-1, with D unclear. The CDR3 consists of 13 residues. The germline V gene has CDR1 SQVTM and CDR2 ANQGSEA. CDR3 DNA: TGCAGTTCCATGGGCAGGTATAACACTGAAGCTTTCTTT. Its translation: CSSMGRYNTEAFF.

V gene TRBV5-1 combines with J gene TRBJ2-2; 8 bases map to TRBD2. V lost 4 bases, J lost 5 bases, and 7 bases stayed unmatched. The CDR3 runs to 15 residues. Germline V gene sequence: CDR1 SGHRS, CDR2 YFSETQ. CDR3 protein: CASSPRTSITGELFF. DNA of the CDR3: TGCGCCAGCAGCCCACGGACTAGCATTACCGGGGAGCTGTTTTTT.

The chain carries TRBV7-2 and TRBJ2-3; 10 nucleotides line up with TRBD2. Germline CDR1 and CDR2: SGHTA and FQGNSA. The CDR3 is made up of 15 amino acids. The junction had 3 bases not matched to a gene; V was cut back by 2 bases and J by 4 bases. CDR3 sequence (DNA): TGTGCCAGCAGCTTACTAGCGGGAGTGTCAGATACGCAGTATTTT. Residues: CASSLLAGVSDTQYF.

About this clone: Other DNA sequences in the same sample also yield this CDR3. The V gene is TRBV5-5, the J gene TRBJ2-1, with 15 bases aligning to TRBD2. After removal of 3 bases from V and 10 bases from J, the junction contained 8 bases not matched to a gene. Per the germline V gene, CDR1 is SGHKS and CDR2 is YYEKEE (reference sequence). CDR3 size: 16 residues. The CDR3 coding sequence is TGTGCCAGCAGCTCCGGACTAGCGGGGGGGCCGGACGAGCAGTTCTTC. Its protein is CASSSGLAGGPDEQFF. Full variable domain (outside the CDR3, taken from reference TRBV5-5 and TRBJ2-1): DAGVTQSPTHLIKTRGQQVTLRCSPISGHKSVSWYQQVLGQGPQFIFQYYEKEERGRGNFPDRFSARQFPNYSSELNVNALLLGDSALYLCASSSGLAGGPDEQFFGPGTRLTVL.